This T cell receptor beta chain was observed in a study of T cell changes during pregnancy in multiple sclerosis. V was shortened by 0 bases and J by 5 bases, with 7 bases between the two germline ends. This CDR3 is 12 amino acids long. CDR1 is GTSNPN, CDR2 SVGIG, per germline (reference sequence). The table came from immunoSEQ multiplex PCR; TCRdb's copy has only in-frame clones and leaves some out. The sample lists 45,000 to 55,000 clones, around 92% occurring once. Sequenced material: CD4+ T cells from peripheral blood mononuclear cells, taken after pregnancy. The sequence derives from a female donor in good health, enrolled as a control in a pregnancy study. This rearrangement joins TRBV30 to TRBJ2-5, with D perhaps matching TRBD1 (5 bases). The CDR3 DNA follows: TGTGCCTGGAGTGTAAAGGGGGAGACCCAGTACTTC. Translation: CAWSVKGETQYF.